The clone carrying this T cell receptor (beta chain) was counted only a few times. The bulk TCR libraries were made with methods described before and with listed TCR primers. MiXCR was run by TCRdb on the PCR reads, yielding one entry per CDR3 protein. The sample includes under 800,000 distinct CDR3 sequences, about 25% of them seen just once. This entry comes from a study of molecular identifiers for immune sequencing clone quantification. This CDR3 has 14 residues. Germline-derived CDR1 and CDR2 are MNHEY and SVGAGI. V lost 9 bases to trimming and J lost 3 bases; unmatched junction nucleotides: 9. The authors gated naive CD8 T cells as CD8+CD4-CCR7+CD45RA+ for sorting.

The J gene is TRBJ2-7, the V gene TRBV6-5, with 9 bases fitting TRBD2. The TCR was taken from a human donor in good health. Some libraries in this study had Jurkat cell RNA spiked in. Sequencing was performed on naive CD8+ T cells from blood, with Jurkat cell RNA spiked in. Indicated subset: FACS-sorted CD8+CD4-CCR7+CD45RA+ naive T cells. CDR3 protein: CASSTGTSFYEQYF. In nucleotides, the CDR3 is TGTGCCAGTTCGACCGGGACTAGCTTCTACGAGCAGTACTTC.